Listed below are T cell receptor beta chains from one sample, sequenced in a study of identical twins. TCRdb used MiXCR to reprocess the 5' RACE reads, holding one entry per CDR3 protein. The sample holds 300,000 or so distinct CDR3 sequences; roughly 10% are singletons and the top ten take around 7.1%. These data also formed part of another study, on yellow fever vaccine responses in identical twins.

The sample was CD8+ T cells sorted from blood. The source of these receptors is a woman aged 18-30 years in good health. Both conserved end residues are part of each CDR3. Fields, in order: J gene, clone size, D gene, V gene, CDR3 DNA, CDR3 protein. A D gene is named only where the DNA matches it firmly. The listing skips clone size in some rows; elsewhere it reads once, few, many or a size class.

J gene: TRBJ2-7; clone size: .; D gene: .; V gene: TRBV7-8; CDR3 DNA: TGTGCCAGCAGCTTAGCCAGGGGAGACTACGAGCAGTACTTC; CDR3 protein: CASSLARGDYEQYF
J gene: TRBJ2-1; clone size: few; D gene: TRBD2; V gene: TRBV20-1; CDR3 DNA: TGCAGTGCCCCGGGGGGGCCTGGAAATGAGCAGTTCTTC; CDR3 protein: CSAPGGPGNEQFF
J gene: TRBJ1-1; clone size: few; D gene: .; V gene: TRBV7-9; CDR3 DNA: TGTGCCAGCAGCCCTCCAGGGTTCCCTGAAGCTTTCTTT; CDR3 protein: CASSPPGFPEAFF
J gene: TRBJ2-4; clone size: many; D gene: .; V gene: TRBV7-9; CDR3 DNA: TGTGCCAGCAGCTTACTTGAGAAAAACATTCAGTACTTC; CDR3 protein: CASSLLEKNIQYF
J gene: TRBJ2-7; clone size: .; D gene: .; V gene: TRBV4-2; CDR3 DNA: TGTGCCAGCAGCCAAGCGGGCGGGCAGAGCAACGAGCAGTACTTC; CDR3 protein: CASSQAGGQSNEQYF
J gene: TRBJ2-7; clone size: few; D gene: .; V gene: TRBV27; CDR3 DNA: TGTGCCAGCAGGCTCACTACCTCCTACGAGCAGTACTTC; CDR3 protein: CASRLTTSYEQYF
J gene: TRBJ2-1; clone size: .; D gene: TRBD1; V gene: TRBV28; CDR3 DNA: TGTGCCATTCATTCACAGGGGAGCTCCTACAATGAGCAGTTCTTC; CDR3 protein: CAIHSQGSSYNEQFF
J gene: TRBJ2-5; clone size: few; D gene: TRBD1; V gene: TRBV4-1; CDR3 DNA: TGCGCCAGCAGCGAAGGGACAGGCGCGCAAGAGACCCAGTACTTC; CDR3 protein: CASSEGTGAQETQYF
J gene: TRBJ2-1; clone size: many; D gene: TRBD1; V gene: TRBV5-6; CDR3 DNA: TGTGCCAGCAGCTTGAGACAGGGATACAATGAGCAGTTCTTC; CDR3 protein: CASSLRQGYNEQFF
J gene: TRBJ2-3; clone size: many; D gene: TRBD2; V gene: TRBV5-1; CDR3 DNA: TGCGCCAGCAGCTTGACTAGCGGGGCGCTTGCAGATACGCAGTATTTT; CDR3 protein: CASSLTSGALADTQYF
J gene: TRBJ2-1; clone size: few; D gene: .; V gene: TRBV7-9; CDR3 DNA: TGTGCCAGCGCGGGACCCAATGAGCAGTTCTTC; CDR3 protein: CASAGPNEQFF
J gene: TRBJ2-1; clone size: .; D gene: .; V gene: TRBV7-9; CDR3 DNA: TGTGCCAGCAGCTTAGTCGCCCCCAGGAATGAGCAGTTCTTC; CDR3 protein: CASSLVAPRNEQFF
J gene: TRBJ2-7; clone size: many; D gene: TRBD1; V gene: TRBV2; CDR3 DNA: TGTGCCATTTTATGGGGACAGGGACACCTCTACGAGCAGTACTTC; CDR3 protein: CAILWGQGHLYEQYF
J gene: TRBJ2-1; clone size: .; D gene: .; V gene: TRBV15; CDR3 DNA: TGTGCCACCAGCGAAAGGAGGGGAGATTCTCATGAGCAGTTCTTC; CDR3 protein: CATSERRGDSHEQFF
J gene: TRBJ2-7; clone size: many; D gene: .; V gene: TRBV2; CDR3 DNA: TGTGCCAGCAGTGCGGTTCCCGAGCAGTACTTC; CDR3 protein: CASSAVPEQYF
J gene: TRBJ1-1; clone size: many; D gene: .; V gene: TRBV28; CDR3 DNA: TGTGCCAGCATTTTAACCCGGAGTTTGAACACTGAAGCTTTCTTT; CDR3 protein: CASILTRSLNTEAFF
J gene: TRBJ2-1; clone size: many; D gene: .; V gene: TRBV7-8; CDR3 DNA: TGTGCCAGCAGCTTAGATAGCGGCCTGAACAATGAGCAGTTCTTC; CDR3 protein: CASSLDSGLNNEQFF
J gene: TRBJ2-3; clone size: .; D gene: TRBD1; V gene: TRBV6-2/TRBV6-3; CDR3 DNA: TGTGCCAGCAGTTATACCGCAGGGGGCGCAGATACGCAGTATTTT; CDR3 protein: CASSYTAGGADTQYF
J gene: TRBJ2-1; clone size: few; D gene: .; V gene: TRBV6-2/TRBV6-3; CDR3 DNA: TGTGCCAGCAGTACAGGGTTATCTAGCTCCTACAATGAGCAGTTCTTC; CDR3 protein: CASSTGLSSSYNEQFF